Given below is one T cell receptor (beta chain) in context. As yet, its antigen is unknown. This was the immunoSEQ v3.0 assay at survey level. Produced via immunoSEQ multiplex PCR; TCRdb's table is partial and in-frame only. The table records about 24,000 clones, roughly 84% of them present only once. The source of the sample is a study of long-term antiretroviral therapy in people with HIV. Study background: It was about a decade after the earliest samples that the 2015 immediate-ART recommendation appeared.

Regarding the study as a whole: Samples were collected from the mid-2000s to the late 2010s under possibly less effective ART regimens.

At minimum, one pre-ART and two post-ART PBMC samples were obtained from each donor. There were no participants with HIV treated outside the United States. The sequence was obtained from a man aged 25-40 years with HIV. Specimen: unsorted PBMCs, collected around 4.2 years after starting antiretroviral therapy.

Written as DNA, the CDR3 is TGTGCCAGCAGCTTAACCACTAGCGGGACGGTCAACTACGAGCAGTACTTC. As protein: CASSLTTSGTVNYEQYF. V and J are TRBV11-2 and TRBJ2-7, with TRBD2 identical over 10 bases. The germline V gene has CDR1 SGHAT and CDR2 FQNNGV. This CDR3 spans 17 amino acids. V was pared by 2 bases and J by 3 bases, with 10 bases of the junction left unmatched.